These 29 T cell receptor beta chains originate from one sample sequenced in a study of Graves' ophthalmopathy and Graves' hyperthyroidism. Amplified TCR beta CDR3 regions were obtained using RNA transcripts as template. HTBI primers primed a first-round RT-PCR, and a second-round multiplex PCR followed. Each CDR3 protein is one row after TCRdb ran MiXCR on the multiplex PCR reads. The data show about 620,000 distinct CDR3 sequences, approximately 22% seen once. Sample: peripheral blood. These receptors were collected from a woman in her late teens or twenties with stable Graves' hyperthyroidism. Some clones in this sample may be carry-over from other donors' samples.

This clonotype was seen ten or more times. This chain's CDR3 is CASSPRTNSYEQYF. Here the CDR3 DNA reads TGCGCCAGCAGCCCCCGGACTAACTCCTACGAGCAGTACTTC. The rearrangement uses TRBV5-1 and TRBJ2-7, with a weak D call TRBD2 (6 bases). Between the trimmed V and J ends, which lost 4 bases and 0 bases, there was a span of 11 bases. The CDR3 loop spans 14 amino acids. The V gene's germline CDR1 is SGHRS and CDR2 YFSETQ.

The rearrangement links TRBV28 to TRBJ2-5; 7 bases are shared with TRBD2. V lost 5 bases to trimming and J lost 5 bases; unmatched junction nucleotides: 5. Germline V gene data show CDR1 as MDHEN and CDR2 as SYDVKM. The CDR3 sequence is 13 residues long. CDR3 DNA: TGTGCCAGCAGTCGGGGGGATGTCGAGACCCAGTACTTC. Translation: CASSRGDVETQYF.

The V call is TRBV15, the J call TRBJ1-2; 8 bases are shared with TRBD1. J was trimmed by 4 bases and V by 6 bases; bases with no gene match: 13. The CDR3 loop spans 16 amino acids. The germline CDR1 and CDR2 sequences are LNHNV and YYDKDF (reference sequence). In DNA, the CDR3 is TGTGCCACCAGAGAGGTCCGGACAGGGAAAATCTATGGCTACACCTTC. Its translation: CATREVRTGKIYGYTF. The whole variable domain, remainder taken from reference TRBV15 and TRBJ1-2, is DAMVIQNPRYQVTQFGKPVTLSCSQTLNHNVMYWYQQKSSQAPKLLFHYYDKDFNNEADTPDNFQSRRPNTSFCFLDIRSPGLGDTAMYLCATREVRTGKIYGYTFGSGTRLTVV.

This clonotype was counted ten times or more. The V gene is TRBV7-6, the J gene TRBJ1-6; a weak D match, TRBD1 (5 bases). V gave up 1 base and J gave up 5 bases, with 9 bases separating them. Per germline, CDR1 SGHVS and CDR2 FNYEAQ. The CDR3 runs 15 residues. The CDR3 DNA follows: TGTGCCAGCAGCTTAGGGGGGTCCAATAATTCACCCCTCCACTTT. This codes for CASSLGGSNNSPLHF.

This clonotype was counted a few times. The rearrangement joins TRBV6-1 to TRBJ2-5, with D perhaps matching TRBD1 or TRBD2 (6 bases each). Germline values: CDR1 MNHNS, CDR2 SASEGT. V lost 7 bases to trimming and J lost 5 bases, with 14 bases between them. The CDR3 contains 13 residues. CDR3 sequence reads: CASKGGWLETQYF. The CDR3 DNA follows: TGTGCCAGCAAGGGGGGTTGGCTGGAGACCCAGTACTTC.

This clonotype has at least ten counts. CDR3 coding DNA: TGTGCCAGCAGTTACGGACTAGCGGGCGAGCAGTACTTC. Amino acids: CASSYGLAGEQYF. V and J are TRBV6-5 and TRBJ2-7; TRBD2 aligns across 11 bases. This CDR3 region has 13 residues. The germline V gene encodes CDR1 MNHEY and CDR2 SVGAGI. V was clipped by 2 bases and J by 6 bases; unmatched bases: 0.

The genes are TRBV12-3 or TRBV12-4 and TRBJ2-7; D ambiguous. The CDR3 is made up of 13 amino acids. V gave up 6 bases and J gave up 2 bases, with 11 bases separating them. The CDR3 loop reads CASSPALPYEQYF. The CDR3 DNA is TGTGCCAGCAGCCCCGCTCTTCCCTACGAGCAGTACTTC.

This clonotype has ten or more counts. This chain uses TRBV2 with TRBJ2-7, with 7 nucleotides matching TRBD2. The CDR3 consists of 14 residues. Germline-derived CDR1 and CDR2 are SNHLY and FYNNEI. V dropped 9 bases and J dropped 3; count of bases not matched to a gene: 11. The CDR3 nucleotides read TGTGCCAGTAAGGCCCGGGACTATAACTACGAGCAGTACTTC. It encodes CASKARDYNYEQYF.

This sequence joins TRBV6-5 and TRBJ1-1; a possible D gene is TRBD1 (5 bases). The CDR3 is 16 residues long. From germline, CDR1 is MNHEY and CDR2 SVGAGI. V was clipped by 0 bases and J by 0 bases, with 11 bases between them. CDR3 sequence: CASSYSGDEMNTEAFF. The CDR3 nucleotides are TGTGCCAGCAGTTACTCGGGGGACGAGATGAACACTGAAGCTTTCTTT.

This clonotype was observed at least ten times. The chain is built from TRBV4-3 and TRBJ1-3; D call uncertain. The V end was cut by 0 bases, the J end by 7 bases, with 10 bases between. Germline V gives CDR1 LGHNA, CDR2 YSLEER. The CDR3 runs 14 residues. CDR3 coding DNA: TGCGCCAGCAGCCAAGATCTGGCCGAGAACACCATATATTTT. Encoded protein: CASSQDLAENTIYF.

This rearrangement joins TRBV7-9 to TRBJ1-1; TRBD1 is a possible D gene (5 bases). This CDR3 is 15 amino acids long. V dropped 5 bases and J dropped 6 bases, with 19 bases sitting between them. Germline loops: CDR1 SEHNR, CDR2 FQNEAQ (reference sequence). The CDR3 reads CASSIPGGARAEAFF. DNA of the CDR3: TGTGCCAGCAGCATCCCCGGTGGGGCGAGGGCTGAAGCTTTCTTT. The whole variable domain, remainder taken from reference TRBV7-9 and TRBJ1-1, is DTGVSQNPRHKITKRGQNVTFRCDPISEHNRLYWYRQTLGQGPEFLTYFQNEAQLEKSRLLSDRFSAERPKGSFSTLEIQRTEQGDSAMYLCASSIPGGARAEAFFGQGTRLTVV.

The chain uses TRBV12-3 or TRBV12-4 and TRBJ2-7, with D uncertain. Trimming took 3 bases from V and 2 from J, leaving 8 bases between them. CDR3 length: 13 residues. CDR3 in DNA: TGTGCCAGCAGTTTGACTGGCACCTACGAGCAGTACGTC. Protein product: CASSLTGTYEQYV.

The chain recombines TRBV28 with TRBJ1-3; possibly TRBD1 for D (6 bases). CDR3 size: 15 residues. From germline, CDR1 is MDHEN and CDR2 SYDVKM. The V and J ends lost 10 bases and 0 bases respectively, with 16 bases between them. DNA for the CDR3: TGTGCCACCCAGACAGGCCCAAACTCTGGAAACACCATATATTTT. This encodes CATQTGPNSGNTIYF. The full variable domain, in which reference TRBV28 and TRBJ1-3 provide the parts outside the CDR3, is DVKVTQSSRYLVKRTGEKVFLECVQDMDHENMFWYRQDPGLGLRLIYFSYDVKMKEKGDIPEGYSVSREKKERFSLILESASTNQTSMYLCATQTGPNSGNTIYFGEGSWLTVV.

Ten or more counts support this clonotype. The chain uses TRBV9 and TRBJ1-2; D gene uncertain. From germline, CDR1 is SGDLS and CDR2 YYNGEE. The germline V and J ends were trimmed by 4 bases and 4 bases, with 8 bases remaining between them. The CDR3 spans 12 residues. CDR3 amino acids: CASSPNFYGYTF. Here the CDR3 DNA reads TGTGCCAGCAGCCCCAATTTCTATGGCTACACCTTC.

This clonotype has ten or more counts. This rearrangement joins TRBV9 to TRBJ2-7; D is perhaps TRBD2 (6 bases). CDR3 length: 14 amino acids. Germline V lookup: CDR1 SGDLS, CDR2 YYNGEE. The germline V and J ends were trimmed by 4 bases and 5 bases, with 16 bases remaining between them. In DNA form, the CDR3 reads TGTGCCAGCAGCCCTACGGGGGTAAAGGACGAGCAGTACTTC. This encodes CASSPTGVKDEQYF.

A word on this clonotype: One end of the junction does not line up with germline, which may come from a read error. V and J are TRBV20-1 and TRBJ2-4; D possibly matches TRBD1 or TRBD2 (5 bases each). Germline V lookup: CDR1 DFQATT, CDR2 SNEGSKA (reference sequence). This CDR3 is built from 16 residues. The CDR3 is CSAMGEGKVVENIKYF. In DNA, the CDR3 is TGCAGTGCTATGGGTGAGGGGAAAGTGGTGGAAAACATTAAGTACTTC.

This clonotype showed up many times. The chain combines TRBV12-3 or TRBV12-4 with TRBJ1-5, with 10 bases aligning to TRBD1. The CDR3 totals 15 residues. Trimming removed 5 bases from V and 5 bases from J; junction bases left unmatched: 6. Here the CDR3 reads CASSGRDRGDQPQHF. The CDR3 region has the DNA TGTGCCAGCAGTGGCCGGGACAGGGGTGATCAGCCCCAGCATTTT.

This clonotype was seen repeatedly, ten times or more. The chain carries TRBV24-1 and TRBJ1-1; D not resolved. Germline CDR1 KGHDR, CDR2 SFDVKD. The length of the CDR3 is 11 residues. The germline V and J ends were trimmed by 4 bases and 9 bases, with 8 bases remaining between them. CDR3 loop: CATSEGIQAFF. DNA of the CDR3: TGTGCCACCAGTGAGGGGATTCAAGCTTTCTTT.

This clonotype was counted only a few times. The V gene is TRBV27, the J gene TRBJ2-7; D ambiguous. The CDR3 is made up of 10 amino acids. V lost 8 bases, J lost 0 bases, and 2 bases lay in between. CDR1 and CDR2 from the germline V gene are MNHEY and SMNVEV (reference sequence). The CDR3 sequence: CASPSYEQYF. For the CDR3, the DNA is TGTGCCAGCCCCTCCTACGAGCAGTACTTC.

This clonotype was counted at least ten times. The chain is built from TRBV30 and TRBJ1-3; D is uncertain. CDR1 is GTSNPN, CDR2 SVGIG, per germline (reference sequence). V lost 5 bases and J 4 bases, leaving 6 bases between the germline ends. CDR3 length equals 11 residues. Here the CDR3 DNA reads TGTGCCTGGGACCCAGGAAACACCATATATTTT. Translated: CAWDPGNTIYF. The complete variable domain, with remaining parts taken from reference TRBV30 and TRBJ1-3, reads SQTIHQWPATLVQPVGSPLSLECTVEGTSNPNLYWYRQAAGRGLQLLFYSVGIGQISSEVPQNLSASRPQDRQFILSSKKLLLSDSGFYLCAWDPGNTIYFGEGSWLTVV.

This clonotype was seen many times. The chain uses TRBV6-5 and TRBJ2-2, with 9 nucleotides matching TRBD1. The length of the CDR3 is 15 residues. CDR1 and CDR2 from the germline V gene are MNHEY and SVGAGI. The trim removed 2 bases at V and 8 bases at J, leaving 6 bases unmatched. The CDR3, as DNA: TGTGCCAGCAGTTACATGACAGGGGGAATGGGGGAGCTGTTTTTT. This gives the protein CASSYMTGGMGELFF.

This clonotype was found many times. The CDR3, as DNA: TGTGCCAGCAGTTACGGACAAACAGGGGCAGGGACCGGGGAGCTGTTTTTT. It is translated as CASSYGQTGAGTGELFF. The V call is TRBV6-5, the J call TRBJ2-2; 7 bases line up with TRBD1. There are 17 residues in the CDR3. Unmatched junction bases numbered 11, after V lost 2 bases and J lost 5 bases. CDR1 MNHEY and CDR2 SVGAGI come from the germline V gene.

In its sample, this clonotype was seen many times. The chain joins TRBV30 to TRBJ2-7; no clear D. CDR1 GTSNPN and CDR2 SVGIG come from the germline V gene (reference sequence). The CDR3 covers 12 residues. The V end was cut by 0 bases, the J end by 11 bases, with 14 bases between. The CDR3 is CAWSVLGNRKYF. The CDR3 region has the DNA TGTGCCTGGAGTGTACTGGGTAATAGAAAGTACTTC.

Comment on this clonotype: At one end the junction does not follow the germline gene, possibly because of a read error. The chain couples TRBV6-4 to TRBJ1-5, with a tentative D call TRBD1 (6 bases). The V gene's germline CDR1 is MRHNA and CDR2 SNTAGT. The CDR3 has 11 amino acids. CDR3: CASSDGQRQHF. In nucleotides, the CDR3 is TGTGCCAGCAGTGATGGACAGCGCCAGCATTTT.

The chain uses TRBV6-5 and TRBJ2-7; 7 bases align to TRBD1. The CDR3 length is 14 residues. Per the germline V gene, CDR1 is MNHEY and CDR2 is SVGAGI. The J segment lost 4 bases and the V segment lost 4 bases, leaving 7 bases of the junction unmatched. CDR3 sequence (DNA): TGTGCCAGCAGTTTCGGGACAGAGCCTTACGAGCAGTACTTC. This encodes CASSFGTEPYEQYF.

The sample holds a few counts of this clonotype. CDR3 sequence: CASSSRNSNQPQHF. CDR3 DNA: TGTGCCAGCAGTTCAAGAAATAGCAATCAGCCCCAGCATTTT. The V and J genes are TRBV6-2 or TRBV6-3 and TRBJ1-5; unclear D gene. The CDR3 length is 14 residues. Trimming removed 4 bases from V and 0 bases from J, with 7 bases in between. Germline-derived CDR1 and CDR2 are MNHEY and SVGEGT.

The chain carries TRBV6-1 and TRBJ2-7; D might be TRBD1 (6 bases). The V end lost 6 bases, the J end lost 1 base, and 13 bases lay between the germline ends. Looked up from germline, CDR1 is MNHNS and CDR2 is SASEGT. CDR3 length: 14 amino acids. The CDR3 coding sequence is TGTGCCAGCAGAAACCAACAGGGATCCTACGAGCAGTACTTC. Translated: CASRNQQGSYEQYF.

The chain employs TRBV20-1 and TRBJ1-1; D perhaps matches TRBD1 (5 bases). The CDR3 is 14 amino acids. In germline, CDR1 is DFQATT, CDR2 SNEGSKA (reference sequence). Trimming left V 5 bases short and J 3 bases short, with 16 bases between. As DNA, the CDR3 is TGCAGTGCTTGGGGCCCAGGAGAGGACACTGAAGCTTTCTTT. Translated: CSAWGPGEDTEAFF.

This clonotype was found many times. The rearrangement links TRBV30 to TRBJ1-2; 9 bases line up with TRBD1. There are 15 residues in the CDR3. J gave up 2 bases and V 1 base, and 5 bases lay outside the gene matches. Germline values: CDR1 GTSNPN, CDR2 SVGIG (reference sequence). The CDR3 DNA reads as TGTGCCTGGAGTGCCGGGACAGGGCTAAACTATGGCTACACCTTC. It is translated as CAWSAGTGLNYGYTF.